What follows are 21 T cell receptor beta chains derived from one specimen sequenced in a study of blood T cell repertoires in COVID-19. Sequencing used immunoSEQ multiplex PCR; TCRdb keeps in-frame clones, though not all of them. The sample contains over 400,000 clones, roughly 85% of which appear only once. Sequences were obtained from peripheral blood. All receptors derive from a young woman with active or convalescent COVID-19.

V and J are TRBV7-9 and TRBJ2-1; possibly TRBD2 for D (6 bases). Germline lookup yields CDR1 SEHNR and CDR2 FQNEAQ (reference sequence). The CDR3 consists of 17 residues. Trimming stripped 0 bases from V and 6 bases from J, with 18 bases between. CDR3: CASSLALGLPGINEQFF. CDR3 DNA: TGTGCCAGCAGCTTAGCGCTTGGACTACCCGGCATCAATGAGCAGTTCTTC.

The rearrangement joins TRBV5-4 to TRBJ1-2, with no clear D. The CDR3 loop spans 15 amino acids. Trimming took off 4 bases at V and 4 bases at J, with 17 bases between the two ends. CDR1 and CDR2 from the germline V gene are SGHNT and YYREEE (reference sequence). The CDR3: CASSAAGSQAYGYTF. CDR3 coding DNA: TGTGCCAGCAGCGCCGCTGGGAGTCAGGCCTATGGCTACACCTTC. The variable domain in full, completed from reference TRBV5-4 and TRBJ1-2, reads ETGVTQSPTHLIKTRGQQVTLRCSSQSGHNTVSWYQQALGQGPQFIFQYYREEENGRGNFPPRFSGLQFPNYSSELNVNALELDDSALYLCASSAAGSQAYGYTFGSGTRLTVV.

This clone was detected only once. The chain carries TRBV3-1 (or the pseudogene TRBV3-2) and TRBJ1-1, with D perhaps TRBD1 (6 bases). Trimming removed 0 bases from V and 11 bases from J, with 13 bases in between. The CDR3 runs 13 residues. CDR1 is LGHDT and CDR2 is YNNKEL in the germline V gene (reference sequence). CDR3 sequence (DNA): TGTGCCAGCAGCCAAGATCTAGGGACATCGGCTTTCTTT. Its protein is CASSQDLGTSAFF.

V is TRBV4-1 and J is TRBJ2-7; 10 bases line up with TRBD1. There are 16 residues in the CDR3. Germline V lookup: CDR1 MGHRA, CDR2 YSYEKL. J lost 5 bases, V lost 2 bases, and 9 bases had no gene match. Here the CDR3 reads CASSQLGQGKSNEQYF. The DNA of the CDR3 is TGCGCCAGCAGCCAATTGGGACAGGGGAAATCCAACGAGCAGTACTTC.

This chain uses TRBV5-4 with TRBJ1-1; a weak D match, TRBD1 (6 bases). Germline V gene data show CDR1 as SGHNT and CDR2 as YYREEE (reference sequence). With 2 bases removed from V and 1 base from J, the gap between germline ends came to 12 bases. This CDR3 has 15 residues. CDR3 protein: CASSFGGPGNTEAFF. CDR3 DNA: TGTGCCAGCAGCTTCGGGGGGCCGGGGAACACTGAAGCTTTCTTT.

This clone has more than one count but fewer than ten. V is TRBV4-1 and J is TRBJ1-1; possibly TRBD1 for D (5 bases). The CDR3 consists of 14 residues. The germline V and J ends were trimmed by 0 bases and 4 bases, with 9 bases remaining between them. Germline V lookup: CDR1 MGHRA, CDR2 YSYEKL. In DNA form, the CDR3 reads TGCGCCAGCAGCCAAGATCCAGGGCCCACTGAAGCTTTCTTT. Residues: CASSQDPGPTEAFF.

The V call is TRBV5-4, the J call TRBJ2-7; 11 bases map to TRBD2. V lost 4 bases and J lost 4; bases outside the gene matches: 4. Germline CDR1 is SGHNT and CDR2 is YYREEE (reference sequence). The CDR3 extends over 14 amino acids. CDR3 loop: CASSLLAGEYEQYF. As DNA, the CDR3 is TGTGCCAGCAGCCTACTAGCGGGGGAATACGAGCAGTACTTC.

The rearrangement uses TRBV30 and TRBJ2-3, with 14 bases aligning to TRBD2. Germline V gene sequence: CDR1 GTSNPN, CDR2 SVGIG (reference sequence). The V and J ends lost 2 bases and 5 bases, in that order; junction bases with no gene match: 6. The CDR3 length is 16 residues. The CDR3 here is CAWSPGLAGGGDTQYF. Written as DNA, the CDR3 is TGTGCCTGGAGTCCCGGACTAGCGGGAGGTGGAGATACGCAGTATTTT.

This clone has a single count. The chain links TRBV19 to TRBJ1-5; TRBD1 matches at 8 bases. V dropped 4 bases and J dropped 1; count of bases not matched to a gene: 15. The CDR3 is 19 residues long. Germline V gene lookup returns CDR1 LNHDA and CDR2 SQIVND (reference sequence). The CDR3 is CASSNRPGQVFRSNQPQHF. The CDR3 DNA follows: TGTGCCAGTAGTAATAGACCGGGACAGGTTTTCAGGAGCAATCAGCCCCAGCATTTT.

The rearrangement joins TRBV2 to TRBJ2-7; TRBD2 aligns across 8 bases. With V trimmed by 6 bases and J by 2 bases, 6 bases remained unmatched. Per the germline V gene, CDR1 is SNHLY and CDR2 is FYNNEI. This CDR3 has 14 residues. The CDR3 loop is CASRGPGGAYEQYF. CDR3 nucleotides: TGTGCCAGCAGGGGTCCGGGGGGGGCCTACGAGCAGTACTTC.

The chain links TRBV29-1 to TRBJ1-2; 10 nucleotides match TRBD1. CDR1 SQVTM and CDR2 ANQGSEA come from the germline V gene. The CDR3 has 15 residues. The J segment lost 0 bases and the V segment lost 6 bases, leaving 7 bases of the junction unmatched. CDR3 sequence reads: CSVTGTGASNYGYTF. The CDR3, as DNA: TGCAGCGTCACCGGGACAGGGGCCTCTAACTATGGCTACACCTTC.

The chain employs TRBV12-5 and TRBJ2-1, with 8 bases identical to TRBD2. J was trimmed by 7 bases and V by 4 bases; bases with no gene match: 9. Germline V gene data show CDR1 as LGHNT and CDR2 as FRNRAP. The CDR3 sequence is 15 residues long. CDR3 nucleotide sequence: TGTGCTAGTGGTTCGTGGTTAGCGGGGCTTAATGAGCAGTTCTTC. It encodes CASGSWLAGLNEQFF.

V is TRBV10-3 and J is TRBJ2-1, with 7 nucleotides matching TRBD2. Germline CDR1 and CDR2: ENHRY and SYGVKD. After removal of 0 bases from V and 10 bases from J, the junction contained 0 bases not matched to a gene. CDR3 size: 12 residues. This chain's CDR3 is CAISESSGEQFF. Here the CDR3 DNA reads TGTGCCATCAGTGAGTCTAGCGGGGAGCAGTTCTTC.

V and J are TRBV10-3 and TRBJ2-5; D possibly corresponds to TRBD2 (5 bases). With 3 bases removed from V and 2 bases from J, the gap between germline ends came to 7 bases. CDR3 length: 13 residues. Germline CDR1 and CDR2: ENHRY and SYGVKD. CDR3 coding DNA: TGTGCCATCAGTGACGGGATACAAGAGACCCAGTACTTC. Protein sequence: CAISDGIQETQYF.

The chain employs TRBV5-4 and TRBJ2-5; D might be TRBD1 (5 bases). The CDR3 totals 16 residues. Germline V gene sequence: CDR1 SGHNT, CDR2 YYREEE (reference sequence). Trimming removed 1 base from V and 1 base from J, with 14 bases in between. CDR3 sequence reads: CASSLSLTDTQETQYF. The CDR3 coding sequence is TGTGCCAGCAGCTTGTCCTTAACGGACACCCAAGAGACCCAGTACTTC.

The V gene is TRBV18, the J gene TRBJ1-1, with TRBD1 as a possible D gene (6 bases). The CDR3 has 16 amino acids. Germline V gives CDR1 KGHSH, CDR2 LQKENI. Trimming stripped 2 bases from V and 1 base from J, with 14 bases between. The CDR3 DNA follows: TGTGCCAGCTCACCAGTGATTCCAGGGGCGAACACTGAAGCTTTCTTT. It yields the protein CASSPVIPGANTEAFF.

The J gene is TRBJ1-6, the V gene TRBV7-8; unclear D gene. Trimming stripped 6 bases from V and 4 bases from J, with 10 bases between. CDR1 is SGHVS, CDR2 FQNEAQ, per germline. The CDR3 has 14 residues. The CDR3 spells CASRLGQYNSPLHF. As DNA, the CDR3 is TGTGCCAGCAGGCTTGGGCAGTATAATTCACCCCTCCACTTT.

The rearrangement uses TRBV6-5 and TRBJ1-2; 8 positions agree with TRBD1. This CDR3 is 15 amino acids long. Losses at the gene ends were 4 bases for V and 0 bases for J; bases not matched to a gene: 4. The germline CDR1 and CDR2 sequences are MNHEY and SVGAGI. CDR3 sequence (DNA): TGTGCCAGCAGTTCCGTGACAGGGGCTAACTATGGCTACACCTTC. Its protein product is CASSSVTGANYGYTF.

DNA for the CDR3: TGTGCCAGCAGTTTCCTATTCGGCGGGAGTAAGGAGACCCAGTACTTC. It translates to CASSFLFGGSKETQYF. The rearrangement uses TRBV27 and TRBJ2-5; 7 bases agree with TRBD2. Germline lookup yields CDR1 MNHEY and CDR2 SMNVEV (reference sequence). The CDR3 totals 16 residues. The junction had 12 bases not matched to a gene; V was cut back by 3 bases and J by 5 bases.

The V gene is TRBV6-5, the J gene TRBJ1-1; D unclear. Trimming cost V 7 bases and J 7 bases, with 16 bases left between them. The CDR3 covers 13 residues. Germline V lookup: CDR1 MNHEY, CDR2 SVGAGI. CDR3 residues: CASKYREFGEAFF. The CDR3 nucleotides read TGTGCCAGCAAGTACCGGGAGTTCGGTGAAGCTTTCTTT.

This chain joins TRBV28 and TRBJ2-2, with 11 bases identical to TRBD2. V was clipped by 1 base and J by 0 bases; unmatched bases: 10. The CDR3 is made up of 20 amino acids. Germline loops: CDR1 MDHEN, CDR2 SYDVKM. The CDR3 loop is CASSLSRRTSGLTNTGELFF. Written as DNA, the CDR3 is TGTGCCAGCAGTTTATCTCGAAGGACTAGCGGGCTTACGAACACCGGGGAGCTGTTTTTT.